This is a list of T cell receptor beta chains from one sample in a study of graft-versus-host responses after intestinal transplantation. Profiled with immunoSEQ multiplex PCR; TCRdb holds only in-frame clones, not every one. The sample yields almost 55,000 clones, roughly nine tenths seen once. The sample consisted of PBMCs, taken nearly 670 days after intestinal transplant. The receptors were sampled from a human patient who received an intestinal transplant, so some T cells may come from the graft donor. Each CDR3 is given with its conserved first and last residue. The D gene is left open where the match is weak. Clone size, where shown, is once, few, many, or a class for clones that have expanded.

>TRBJ2-5|TRBD1|TRBV18|.
CASSPGDSTYQETQYF
TGTGCCAGCTCACCTGGGGACAGTACTTACCAAGAGACCCAGTACTTC
>TRBJ1-2|.|TRBV4-1|.
CASSQVRRGDSSYGYTF
TGCGCCAGCAGCCAAGTACGTCGAGGGGATTCCTCCTATGGCTACACCTTC
>TRBJ1-5|.|TRBV4-1|few
CASSPGDSNQPQHF
TGCGCCAGCAGCCCGGGGGATAGCAATCAGCCCCAGCATTTT
>TRBJ2-3|TRBD2|TRBV7-6|.
CASSLEGTSGGDTQYF
TGTGCCAGCAGCTTAGAGGGGACTAGCGGGGGGGATACGCAGTATTTT
>TRBJ1-5|TRBD1|TRBV10-2|.
CASSGDRVQPQHF
TGCGCCAGCAGTGGGGACAGGGTTCAGCCCCAGCATTTT
>TRBJ1-1|TRBD1|TRBV9|.
CASSTRQGNTEAFF
TGTGCCAGCAGCACCCGACAGGGCAACACTGAAGCTTTCTTT
>TRBJ2-2|TRBD2|TRBV29-1|.
CSVKLAGGPLSGELFF
TGCAGCGTTAAACTAGCGGGGGGGCCGCTGTCCGGGGAGCTGTTTTTT
>TRBJ1-5|TRBD1|TRBV7-9|.
CASSSSTGGGQPQHF
TGTGCCAGCAGCTCTAGTACAGGGGGTGGTCAGCCCCAGCATTTT
>TRBJ2-1|TRBD2|TRBV27|.
CASSLSSGGAVTEQFF
TGTGCCAGCAGTTTATCGAGCGGGGGGGCCGTGACTGAGCAGTTCTTC
>TRBJ2-1|TRBD2|TRBV7-3|.
CASSLGTSGVDEQFF
TGTGCCAGCAGCTTAGGGACTAGCGGGGTGGATGAGCAGTTCTTC
>TRBJ2-5|TRBD2|TRBV2|.
CASSESGSGGAVVSSTQYF
TGTGCCAGCAGTGAATCGGGTAGCGGGGGGGCCGTCGTCTCTTCAACCCAGTACTTC
>TRBJ1-2|.|TRBV2|.
CASSESGGRVVGYTF
TGTGCCAGCAGTGAAAGCGGGGGGCGGGTGGTTGGCTACACCTTC
>TRBJ2-3|.|TRBV27|.
CASKVGGTDTQYF
TGTGCCAGCAAAGTCGGGGGCACAGATACGCAGTATTTT
>TRBJ2-7|.|TRBV5-4|.
CASNEYNSYEQYF
TGTGCCAGCAACGAATACAACTCCTACGAGCAGTACTTC
>TRBJ1-3|TRBD1|TRBV6-5|.
CASSSRQGAVGNTIYF
TGTGCCAGCAGTTCTAGACAGGGGGCAGTAGGAAACACCATATATTTT
>TRBJ2-6|.|TRBV11-2|.
CASSFNPGANVLTF
TGTGCCAGCAGCTTTAATCCTGGGGCCAACGTCCTGACTTTC
>TRBJ1-2|TRBD1|TRBV5-6|once
CASSPQGKYGYTF
TGTGCCAGCAGCCCACAGGGGAAGTATGGCTACACCTTC
>TRBJ2-7|.|TRBV14|.
CASSQTGQDTYEQYF
TGTGCCAGCAGCCAGACTGGACAAGACACCTACGAGCAGTACTTC
>TRBJ2-5|.|TRBV5-1|.
CASSLGGSQETQYF
TGCGCCAGCAGCTTGGGGGGGAGTCAAGAGACCCAGTACTTC
>TRBJ2-7|TRBD1|TRBV7-9|.
CASRLGQGTYEQYF
TGTGCCAGCCGATTAGGACAGGGAACCTACGAGCAGTACTTC
>TRBJ1-1|TRBD1|TRBV9|.
CASSVGGGYGNTEAFF
TGTGCCAGCAGCGTCGGAGGGGGCTATGGGAACACTGAAGCTTTCTTT
>TRBJ2-6|.|TRBV4-2|.
CASSQIGESGANVLTF
TGTGCCAGCAGCCAGATAGGGGAATCTGGGGCCAACGTCCTGACTTTC